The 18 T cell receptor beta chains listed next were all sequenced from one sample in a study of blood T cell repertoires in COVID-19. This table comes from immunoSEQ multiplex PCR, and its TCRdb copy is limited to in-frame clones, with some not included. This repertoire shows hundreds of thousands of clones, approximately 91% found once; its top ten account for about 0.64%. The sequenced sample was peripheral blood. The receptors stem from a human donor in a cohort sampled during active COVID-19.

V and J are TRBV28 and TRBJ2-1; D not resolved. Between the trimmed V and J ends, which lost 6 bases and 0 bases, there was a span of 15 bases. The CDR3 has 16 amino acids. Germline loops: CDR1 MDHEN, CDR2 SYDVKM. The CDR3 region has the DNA TGTGCCAGCAGAGAGGCTTACACGAGCTCCTACAATGAGCAGTTCTTC. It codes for CASREAYTSSYNEQFF. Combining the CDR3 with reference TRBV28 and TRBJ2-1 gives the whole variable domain DVKVTQSSRYLVKRTGEKVFLECVQDMDHENMFWYRQDPGLGLRLIYFSYDVKMKEKGDIPEGYSVSREKKERFSLILESASTNQTSMYLCASREAYTSSYNEQFFGPGTRLTVL.

This chain's CDR3 is CASSGAGSPYEQYF. The DNA for the CDR3 is TGTGCCAGCAGCGGAGCGGGGTCTCCCTACGAGCAGTACTTC. This chain links TRBV9 with TRBJ2-7; 7 bases are shared with TRBD2. CDR1 and CDR2 (germline): SGDLS, YYNGEE. The trim removed 3 bases at V and 2 bases at J, leaving 5 bases unmatched. The CDR3 is 14 residues long.

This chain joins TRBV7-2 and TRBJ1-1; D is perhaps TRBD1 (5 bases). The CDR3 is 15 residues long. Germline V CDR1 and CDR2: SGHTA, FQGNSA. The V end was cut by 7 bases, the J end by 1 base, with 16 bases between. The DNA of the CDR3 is TGTGCCAGCAAAAAGGGGAGGACGGGGAACACTGAAGCTTTCTTT. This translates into CASKKGRTGNTEAFF.

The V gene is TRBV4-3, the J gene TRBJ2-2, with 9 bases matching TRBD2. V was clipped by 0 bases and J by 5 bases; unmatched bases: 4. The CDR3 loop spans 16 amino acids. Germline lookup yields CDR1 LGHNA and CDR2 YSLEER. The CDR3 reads CASSQEAGGQTGELFF. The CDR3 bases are TGCGCCAGCAGCCAAGAGGCGGGAGGGCAGACCGGGGAGCTGTTTTTT.

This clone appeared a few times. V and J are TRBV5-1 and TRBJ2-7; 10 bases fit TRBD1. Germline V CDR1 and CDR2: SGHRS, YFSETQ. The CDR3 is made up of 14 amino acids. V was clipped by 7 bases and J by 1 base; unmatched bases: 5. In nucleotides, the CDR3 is TGCGCCAGCGGAGGACAGGGGGTTTCCTACGAGCAGTACTTC. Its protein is CASGGQGVSYEQYF. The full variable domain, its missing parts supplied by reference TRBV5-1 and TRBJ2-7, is KAGVTQTPRYLIKTRGQQVTLSCSPISGHRSVSWYQQTPGQGLQFLFEYFSETQRNKGNFPGRFSGRQFSNSRSEMNVSTLELGDSALYLCASGGQGVSYEQYFGPGTRLTVT.

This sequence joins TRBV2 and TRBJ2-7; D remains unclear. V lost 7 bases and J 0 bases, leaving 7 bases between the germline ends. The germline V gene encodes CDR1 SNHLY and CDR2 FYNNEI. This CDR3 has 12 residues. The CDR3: CASTRSSYEQYF. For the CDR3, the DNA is TGTGCCAGCACGAGGAGCTCCTACGAGCAGTACTTC.

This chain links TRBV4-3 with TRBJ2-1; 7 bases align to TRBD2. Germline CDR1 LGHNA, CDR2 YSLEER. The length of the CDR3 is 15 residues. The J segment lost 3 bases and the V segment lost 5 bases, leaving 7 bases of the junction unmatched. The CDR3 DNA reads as TGCGCCAGCAGCTCCCGACTAGCCAGCTACAATGAGCAGTTCTTC. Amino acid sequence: CASSSRLASYNEQFF.

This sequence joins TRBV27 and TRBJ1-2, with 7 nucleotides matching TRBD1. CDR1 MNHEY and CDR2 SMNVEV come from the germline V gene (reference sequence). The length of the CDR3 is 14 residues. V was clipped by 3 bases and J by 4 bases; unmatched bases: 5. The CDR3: CASSFGRTGYGYTF. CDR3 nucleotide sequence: TGTGCCAGCAGTTTTGGCAGGACAGGCTATGGCTACACCTTC.

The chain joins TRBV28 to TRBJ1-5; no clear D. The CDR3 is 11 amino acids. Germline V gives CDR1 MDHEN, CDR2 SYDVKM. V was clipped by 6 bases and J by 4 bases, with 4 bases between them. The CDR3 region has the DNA TGTGCCAGCAGCGAGAATCAGCCCCAGCATTTT. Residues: CASSENQPQHF.

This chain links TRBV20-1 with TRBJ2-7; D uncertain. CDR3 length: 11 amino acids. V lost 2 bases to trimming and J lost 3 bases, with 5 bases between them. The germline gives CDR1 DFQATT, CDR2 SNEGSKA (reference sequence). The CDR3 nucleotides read TGCAGTGCTAGAATGAGCTACGAGCAGTACTTC. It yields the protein CSARMSYEQYF.

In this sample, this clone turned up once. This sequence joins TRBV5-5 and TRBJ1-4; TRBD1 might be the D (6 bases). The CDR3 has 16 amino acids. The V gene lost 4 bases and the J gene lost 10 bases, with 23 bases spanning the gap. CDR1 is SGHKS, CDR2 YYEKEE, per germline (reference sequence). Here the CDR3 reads CASSRKIQGSDGKLFF. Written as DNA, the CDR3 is TGTGCCAGCAGCCGTAAAATACAGGGCTCAGACGGAAAACTGTTTTTT.

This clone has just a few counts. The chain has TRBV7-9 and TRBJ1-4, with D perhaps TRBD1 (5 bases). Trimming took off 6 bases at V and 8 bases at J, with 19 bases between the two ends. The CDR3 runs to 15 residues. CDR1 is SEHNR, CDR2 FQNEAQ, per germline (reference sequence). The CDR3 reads CASSPPPWGSEKLFF. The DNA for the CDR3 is TGTGCCAGCAGTCCTCCCCCGTGGGGCTCGGAAAAACTGTTTTTT.

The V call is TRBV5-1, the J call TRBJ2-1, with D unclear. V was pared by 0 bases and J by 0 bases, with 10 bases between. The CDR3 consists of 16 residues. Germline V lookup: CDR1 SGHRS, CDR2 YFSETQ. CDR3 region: CASSLDTASSYNEQFF. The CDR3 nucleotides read TGCGCCAGCAGCTTGGACACGGCTAGCTCCTACAATGAGCAGTTCTTC.

CDR3 nucleotide sequence: TGCGCCAGCAGCCAGATCGGGGGGGACGAGCAGTACTTC. Encoded protein: CASSQIGGDEQYF. V usage is TRBV4-3 and J usage is TRBJ2-7, with 8 bases aligning to TRBD2. CDR1 is LGHNA, CDR2 YSLEER, per germline. J lost 5 bases, V lost 3 bases, and 3 bases had no gene match. This CDR3 comprises 13 residues.

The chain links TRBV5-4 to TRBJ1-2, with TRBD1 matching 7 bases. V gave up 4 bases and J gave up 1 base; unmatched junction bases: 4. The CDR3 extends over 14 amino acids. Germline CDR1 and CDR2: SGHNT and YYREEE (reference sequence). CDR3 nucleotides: TGTGCCAGCAGCCGGGGGACAGATAACTATGGCTACACCTTC. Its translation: CASSRGTDNYGYTF.

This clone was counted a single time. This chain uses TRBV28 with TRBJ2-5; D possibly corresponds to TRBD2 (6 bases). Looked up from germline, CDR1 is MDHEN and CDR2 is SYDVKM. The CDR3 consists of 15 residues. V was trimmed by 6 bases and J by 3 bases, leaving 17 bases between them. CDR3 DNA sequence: TGTGCCAGCAGACGACTAGGCTCCCGGGAAGAGACCCAGTACTTC. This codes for CASRRLGSREETQYF.

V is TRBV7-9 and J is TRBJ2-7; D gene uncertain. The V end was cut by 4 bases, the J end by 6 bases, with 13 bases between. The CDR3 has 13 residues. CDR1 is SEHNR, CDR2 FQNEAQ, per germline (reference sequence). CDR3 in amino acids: CASSYTLVREQYF. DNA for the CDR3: TGTGCCAGCAGCTACACCCTTGTTCGCGAGCAGTACTTC.

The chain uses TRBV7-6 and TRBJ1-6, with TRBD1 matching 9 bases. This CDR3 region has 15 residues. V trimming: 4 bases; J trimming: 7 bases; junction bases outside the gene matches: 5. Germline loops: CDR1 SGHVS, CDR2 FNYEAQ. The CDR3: CASSSAGTGNSPLHF. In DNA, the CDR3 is TGTGCCAGCAGCTCCGCCGGGACAGGGAATTCACCCCTCCACTTT.